This TCR beta chain was recorded in a study of PD-1 blockade in classical Hodgkin lymphoma. Time point in this sample: cycle 4 day 1 (C4D1), after 6 weeks of nivolumab. All the patients suffered relapse after autologous stem cell transplantation, and brentuximab vedotin exposure differed. Complete response, partial response or progressive disease was recorded as best response. Only a few counts were recorded for this clone. What it binds is unknown. This CDR3 has 15 residues. CDR1 SGHDN and CDR2 FVKESK come from the germline V gene. Trimming removed 3 bases from V and 2 bases from J; junction bases left unmatched: 4. Libraries were prepared by immunoSEQ multiplex PCR; TCRdb keeps only in-frame clonotypes and omits some of them. The sample contains approximately 100,000 clones, 83% of which appear only once. Study-level findings and limits: Patients who initiated nivolumab within 1 year of ASCT were excluded. The diversity seen at baseline in complete responders resembled that of newly diagnosed patients. At baseline, newly diagnosed patients reportedly showed less TCR diversity than healthy donors.

The TCR comes from a human donor with classical Hodgkin lymphoma. The chain joins TRBV14 to TRBJ2-7; 10 nucleotides agree with TRBD1. Specimen: peripheral blood mononuclear cells (PBMCs), collected before the fourth cycle of nivolumab. Here the CDR3 reads CASSHLGQGTYEQYF. DNA for the CDR3: TGTGCCAGCAGCCATCTGGGACAGGGGACCTACGAGCAGTACTTC. Full variable domain (rest looked up from reference TRBV14 and TRBJ2-7): EAGVTQFPSHSVIEKGQTVTLRCDPISGHDNLYWYRRVMGKEIKFLLHFVKESKQDESGMPNNRFLAERTGGTYSTLKVQPAELEDSGVYFCASSHLGQGTYEQYFGPGTRLTVT.